These 32 T cell receptor beta chains share one sample of origin, sequenced in a study of blood T cells in healthy people across ages. The authors ran a second PCR of roughly 6 to 12 cycles using a sample-barcoded 5' primer and a J-beta primer mix. TCRdb fed the 5' RACE reads into MiXCR, producing one record per CDR3 protein. The sample includes hundreds of thousands of distinct CDR3 sequences, approximately 49% of them seen just once. The sequenced material came from blood. The source is a woman aged 55-70 years in good health.

A single count supports this clonotype. The chain recombines TRBV15 with TRBJ2-2; 11 nucleotides line up with TRBD2. With 2 bases clipped from V and 8 bases from J, the junction kept 7 bases outside the gene matches. The CDR3 contains 16 residues. The germline V gene encodes CDR1 LNHNV and CDR2 YYDKDF (reference sequence). CDR3 in DNA: TGTGCCACCAGCAGACTAGCGGGAGGCCCGGCGGGGGAGCTGTTTTTT. This gives the protein CATSRLAGGPAGELFF.

The CDR3 is CASSFGPRPSASPLHF. The CDR3 DNA reads as TGTGCCAGCAGCTTCGGCCCAAGACCGAGTGCTTCACCCCTCCACTTT. The chain has TRBV5-6 and TRBJ1-6, with D unclear. The CDR3 has 16 amino acids. Trimming took off 2 bases at V and 9 bases at J, with 18 bases between the two ends. Germline V gene data show CDR1 as SGHDT and CDR2 as YYEEEE.

In the case of this clonotype: A read error may account for a junction end that differs from germline. The chain recombines TRBV4-3 with TRBJ1-1, with TRBD1 as a possible D gene (6 bases). There are 15 residues in the CDR3. Germline CDR1 LGHNA, CDR2 YSLEER. The CDR3 protein is CASSQEGGLNTEPFF. As DNA, the CDR3 is TGCGCCAGCAGCCAAGAGGGGGGGCTGAACACTGAACCTTTCTTT.

This chain joins TRBV20-1 and TRBJ2-7, with 9 bases aligning to TRBD2. Looked up from germline, CDR1 is DFQATT and CDR2 is SNEGSKA (reference sequence). CDR3 length equals 14 residues. V lost 1 base to trimming and J lost 0 bases; unmatched junction nucleotides: 1. In DNA, the CDR3 is TGCAGTGCTAGAGGACTAGCGGCCTCCTACGAGCAGTACTTC. This translates into CSARGLAASYEQYF.

As regards this clonotype: The junction and the germline gene differ at one end; a read error may be behind it. J is TRBJ2-5 and V is TRBV7-9, with no clear D. The germline V gene encodes CDR1 SEHNR and CDR2 FQNEAQ (reference sequence). This CDR3 region has 13 residues. This CDR3 reads CACSPGLGETQYF. The CDR3 bases are TGTGCCTGCAGCCCCGGTCTAGGAGAGACCCAGTACTTC.

In this sample, this clonotype turned up many times. The chain links TRBV29-1 to TRBJ2-7; D is ambiguous. V lost 3 bases to trimming and J lost 0 bases, with 9 bases between them. CDR1 and CDR2 (germline): SQVTM, ANQGSEA. This CDR3 region has 13 residues. For the CDR3, the DNA is TGCAGCGTTGAGGTGCCGAGCTCCTACGAGCAGTACTTC. Translated, it gives CSVEVPSSYEQYF.

This clonotype was found a few times. The genes are TRBV20-1 and TRBJ2-7; 11 bases match TRBD2. The CDR3 extends over 15 amino acids. The J segment lost 3 bases and the V segment lost 3 bases, leaving 7 bases of the junction unmatched. CDR1 is DFQATT and CDR2 is SNEGSKA in the germline V gene (reference sequence). The CDR3 reads CSARSLAGGGYEQYF. For the CDR3, the DNA is TGCAGTGCTAGGAGCCTAGCGGGAGGTGGCTACGAGCAGTACTTC.

The V and J genes are TRBV19 and TRBJ2-1; 8 nucleotides match TRBD1. Trimming at V came to 3 bases and at J to 2 bases, leaving 3 bases not matched to a gene. Germline CDR1 and CDR2: LNHDA and SQIVND (reference sequence). This CDR3 has 15 residues. The CDR3 nucleotides are TGTGCCAGTAGTATCGACAGGGGCCCCTACAATGAGCAGTTCTTC. Its protein product is CASSIDRGPYNEQFF.

This clonotype was found a few times. The chain employs TRBV29-1 and TRBJ2-5; a possible D gene is TRBD1 (5 bases). Germline V gene data show CDR1 as SQVTM and CDR2 as ANQGSEA. The length of the CDR3 is 15 residues. V was clipped by 6 bases and J by 5 bases, with 22 bases between them. The CDR3 DNA is TGCAGCGTCCCCTCGCCTCGGACATTGGGTGAGACCCAGTACTTC. Translated, it gives CSVPSPRTLGETQYF.

The V call is TRBV30, the J call TRBJ1-2, with D uncertain. Germline lookup yields CDR1 GTSNPN and CDR2 SVGIG (reference sequence). The V end was cut by 4 bases, the J end by 3 bases, with 15 bases between. This CDR3 region has 14 residues. The CDR3 DNA is TGTGCCTGGAACGGGAGGGAATTCCACTATGGCTACACCTTC. Translation gives CAWNGREFHYGYTF.

This clonotype was seen only a few times. The chain combines TRBV7-9 with TRBJ2-5; D may match TRBD1 or TRBD2 (6 bases each). Germline CDR1 is SEHNR and CDR2 is FQNEAQ (reference sequence). V gave up 4 bases and J gave up 5 bases, with 17 bases separating them. The CDR3 is 15 residues long. CDR3 protein: CASSCEHGGAETQYF. The CDR3 DNA reads as TGTGCCAGCAGCTGTGAACACGGGGGCGCGGAGACCCAGTACTTC. Using reference TRBV7-9 and TRBJ2-5 for the parts outside the CDR3, the full variable domain is DTGVSQNPRHKITKRGQNVTFRCDPISEHNRLYWYRQTLGQGPEFLTYFQNEAQLEKSRLLSDRFSAERPKGSFSTLEIQRTEQGDSAMYLCASSCEHGGAETQYFGPGTRLLVL.

The genes are TRBV27 and TRBJ2-4, with D possibly matching TRBD2 (5 bases). The CDR3 length is 15 residues. Germline assignment: CDR1 MNHEY and CDR2 SMNVEV (reference sequence). The ends were cut back, 8 bases at V and 0 bases at J, with 14 bases in the middle. The CDR3 is CASATQRLAKNIQYF. CDR3 DNA sequence: TGTGCCAGCGCAACTCAGCGGCTAGCCAAAAACATTCAGTACTTC.

About this clonotype itself: A junction boundary mismatches the germline segment, possibly from a read error. In DNA form, the CDR3 reads TGCGCCAGCAGCTTGGGCAGGGCCCACGAGCGGTACTTC. Amino acids: CASSLGRAHERYF. The chain is built from TRBV5-1 and TRBJ2-7; possibly TRBD1 for D (5 bases). The CDR3 length is 13 residues. CDR1 is SGHRS, CDR2 YFSETQ, per germline.

The rearrangement links TRBV7-2 to TRBJ1-2, with 11 bases aligning to TRBD1. Trimming at V came to 5 bases and at J to 7 bases, leaving 9 bases not matched to a gene. The CDR3 totals 15 residues. CDR1 and CDR2 from the germline V gene are SGHTA and FQGNSA. The CDR3, as DNA: TGTGCCAGCAGCCCGGCCCCGGGACAGGGGGTTGGCTACACCTTC. Its protein is CASSPAPGQGVGYTF.

The rearrangement joins TRBV4-2 to TRBJ2-7; the match to TRBD2 covers 12 bases. The better agreement between TRBJ2-5 and the DNA end casts doubt on the J call. Germline CDR1 LGHNA, CDR2 YNFKEQ. This CDR3 comprises 16 residues. The CDR3 DNA reads as TGTGCCAGCAGCCAAGGGACTAGCGGGACTCGAGAGACCCAGTACTTC. Encoded protein: CASSQGTSGTRETQYF.

This clonotype appeared a few times. J is TRBJ2-1 and V is TRBV2, with TRBD1 matching 7 bases. The CDR3 length is 13 residues. CDR1 is SNHLY, CDR2 FYNNEI, per germline. In DNA form, the CDR3 reads TGTGCATTCGGGACAGACTCCTACAATGAGCAGTTCTTC. It translates to CAFGTDSYNEQFF.

The rearrangement uses TRBV7-3 and TRBJ2-1, with TRBD2 identical over 14 bases. The germline V gene has CDR1 SGHTA and CDR2 FQGTGA. The CDR3 consists of 16 residues. Germline trimming cut 5 bases from V and 10 bases from J; bases unmatched to any gene: 10. CDR3 bases: TGTGCCAGCAGCGGACTAGCGGGAGGAATAGGGGGAGAGCAGTTCTTC. Encoded protein: CASSGLAGGIGGEQFF.

The DNA for the CDR3 is TGCGCCAGCAGCTTGGACCCTGGGACAGGGTGGAATGAGCAGTTCTTC. Translating it yields CASSLDPGTGWNEQFF. The gene calls are TRBV5-1 and TRBJ2-1, with 9 bases aligning to TRBD1. The V gene end was trimmed by 0 bases and the J gene end by 7 bases; junction bases not matched to a gene: 8. The CDR3 is made up of 16 amino acids. Germline-derived CDR1 and CDR2 are SGHRS and YFSETQ.

This clonotype was observed a few times. The CDR3 spells CASSQAAAEDGYTF. The CDR3, as DNA: TGTGCCAGCAGCCAAGCAGCAGCGGAGGATGGCTACACCTTC. The rearrangement uses TRBV3-1 and TRBJ1-2, with D uncertain. Trimming pared 1 base from V and 6 bases from J, leaving 12 bases between. Germline V CDR1 and CDR2: LGHDT, YNNKEL (reference sequence). The CDR3 spans 14 residues.

This chain uses TRBV30 with TRBJ2-1; 7 bases line up with TRBD2. CDR1 and CDR2 from the germline V gene are GTSNPN and SVGIG (reference sequence). This CDR3 comprises 14 residues. J gave up 4 bases and V 3 bases, and 6 bases lay outside the gene matches. CDR3 sequence reads: CAWRPSGAYNEQFF. The DNA of the CDR3 is TGTGCCTGGAGGCCCAGCGGGGCTTACAATGAGCAGTTCTTC. Based on the CDR3 plus reference TRBV30 and TRBJ2-1, the full variable domain is SQTIHQWPATLVQPVGSPLSLECTVEGTSNPNLYWYRQAAGRGLQLLFYSVGIGQISSEVPQNLSASRPQDRQFILSSKKLLLSDSGFYLCAWRPSGAYNEQFFGPGTRLTVL.

This chain connects TRBV7-3 to TRBJ2-5, with TRBD2 identical over 7 bases. With 4 bases clipped from V and 7 bases from J, the junction kept 6 bases outside the gene matches. CDR1 and CDR2 (germline): SGHTA, FQGTGA. This CDR3 is 13 amino acids long. CDR3 region: CASSSGGPGTQYF. For the CDR3, the DNA is TGTGCCAGCAGCTCGGGGGGTCCGGGGACCCAGTACTTC.

The chain has TRBV28 and TRBJ1-2; 10 bases fit TRBD1. The V gene's germline CDR1 is MDHEN and CDR2 SYDVKM. This CDR3 is built from 16 residues. J lost 4 bases, V lost 6 bases, and 11 bases had no gene match. In DNA form, the CDR3 reads TGTGCCAGCAGCGAACTGGGACAGGGGAATTTCTATGGCTACACCTTC. This encodes CASSELGQGNFYGYTF.

This clonotype was counted only a few times. V usage is TRBV15 and J usage is TRBJ2-5; D gene unclear. CDR1 and CDR2 (germline): LNHNV, YYDKDF (reference sequence). The CDR3 has 14 amino acids. The V end was cut by 1 base, the J end by 0 bases, with 6 bases between. Here the CDR3 reads CATSRVADQETQYF. In DNA form, the CDR3 reads TGTGCCACCAGCAGAGTGGCAGACCAAGAGACCCAGTACTTC.

This clonotype has only a few counts. The J gene is TRBJ1-2, the V gene TRBV12-3 or TRBV12-4; D gene uncertain. Trimming cost V 3 bases and J 2 bases, with 13 bases left between them. The CDR3 is 15 amino acids. The chain's CDR3 is CASSFSYAGNYGYTF. DNA for the CDR3: TGTGCCAGCAGTTTTTCTTACGCGGGAAACTATGGCTACACCTTC.

This rearrangement joins TRBV29-1 to TRBJ1-2, with unresolved D. Trimming shortened V by 7 bases and J by 4 bases, and 13 bases separated the two germline ends. Germline V gives CDR1 SQVTM, CDR2 ANQGSEA. The CDR3 is 12 amino acids. The CDR3 coding sequence is TGCAGCGCCTCCTCCCGGGGCTATGGCTACACCTTC. Translation gives CSASSRGYGYTF.

This clonotype was counted between two and nine times. CDR3 in amino acids: CASSSLAGEVSETQYF. In DNA form, the CDR3 reads TGTGCCAGCAGTTCCCTAGCGGGAGAGGTTTCGGAGACCCAGTACTTC. The V call is TRBV12-3 or TRBV12-4, the J call TRBJ2-7, with 10 bases aligning to TRBD2. TRBJ2-5 explains the end of the DNA better; the J call may be wrong. This CDR3 region has 16 residues.

The J gene is TRBJ2-5, the V gene TRBV7-9; TRBD1 agrees at 7 bases. The J call could be wrong; TRBJ2-7 is a better fit for the DNA end. Germline V gene sequence: CDR1 SEHNR, CDR2 FQNEAQ (reference sequence). The CDR3 runs 13 residues. Here the CDR3 reads CASSLARQGEQYF. DNA of the CDR3: TGTGCCAGCAGCTTAGCAAGACAGGGCGAGCAGTACTTC.

This clonotype was observed a single time. This chain uses TRBV4-2 with TRBJ1-1, with D possibly being TRBD1 (6 bases). Germline CDR1 LGHNA, CDR2 YNFKEQ. V was clipped by 3 bases and J by 3 bases, with 11 bases between them. The CDR3 is 14 residues long. CDR3 nucleotide sequence: TGTGCCAGCAGCCATCTACAGGGAGACACTGAAGCTTTCTTT. Translation: CASSHLQGDTEAFF.

This clonotype has a handful of counts. The CDR3 nucleotides are TGTGCCAGCAGCTTAGACGAGAACACCGGGGAGCTGTTTTTT. Its protein is CASSLDENTGELFF. This rearrangement joins TRBV7-6 to TRBJ2-2; D call uncertain. V dropped 1 base and J dropped 1 base, with 4 bases sitting between them. The germline V gene has CDR1 SGHVS and CDR2 FNYEAQ. The CDR3 totals 14 residues.

This clonotype was detected a few times. The chain carries TRBV28 and TRBJ2-7, with D maybe TRBD1 (6 bases). CDR1 and CDR2 from the germline V gene are MDHEN and SYDVKM. Trimming left V 2 bases short and J 2 bases short, with 10 bases between. The CDR3 has 14 amino acids. In DNA form, the CDR3 reads TGTGCCAGCAGTTTAATCACAGGGACCTACGAGCAGTACTTC. Protein sequence: CASSLITGTYEQYF.

Worth noting for this clonotype: At one of its ends the junction is not consistent with the germline gene, which may arise from a read error. As DNA, the CDR3 is TGTGCCAGCAACTTAGTTGGGACAGTTGGCTACACCTTC. Translated, it gives CASNLVGTVGYTF. The rearrangement joins TRBV7-9 to TRBJ1-2; 7 positions match TRBD1. CDR1 is SEHNR, CDR2 FQNEAQ, per germline (reference sequence). The CDR3 contains 13 residues.

This clonotype was picked up a small number of times. V gene TRBV10-3 combines with J gene TRBJ1-2; D is perhaps TRBD1 (6 bases). From germline, CDR1 is ENHRY and CDR2 SYGVKD. With 3 bases removed from V and 0 bases from J, the gap between germline ends came to 8 bases. CDR3 length equals 14 residues. The CDR3 here is CAISDRTANYGYTF. In nucleotides, the CDR3 is TGTGCCATCAGTGACAGGACAGCTAACTATGGCTACACCTTC.